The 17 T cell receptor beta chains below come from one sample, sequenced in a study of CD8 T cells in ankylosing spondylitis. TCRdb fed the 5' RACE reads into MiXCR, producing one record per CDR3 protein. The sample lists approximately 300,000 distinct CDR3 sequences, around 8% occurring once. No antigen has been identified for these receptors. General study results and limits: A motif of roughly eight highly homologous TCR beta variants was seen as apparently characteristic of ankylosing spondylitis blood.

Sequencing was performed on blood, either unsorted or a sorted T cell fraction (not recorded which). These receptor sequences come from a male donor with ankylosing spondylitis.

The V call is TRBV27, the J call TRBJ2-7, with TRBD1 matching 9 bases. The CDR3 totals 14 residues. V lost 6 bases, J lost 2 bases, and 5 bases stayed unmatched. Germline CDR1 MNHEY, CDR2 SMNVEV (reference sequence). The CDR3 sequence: CASRPGQGPYEQYF. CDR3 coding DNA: TGTGCCAGCAGACCGGGACAGGGTCCCTACGAGCAGTACTTC.

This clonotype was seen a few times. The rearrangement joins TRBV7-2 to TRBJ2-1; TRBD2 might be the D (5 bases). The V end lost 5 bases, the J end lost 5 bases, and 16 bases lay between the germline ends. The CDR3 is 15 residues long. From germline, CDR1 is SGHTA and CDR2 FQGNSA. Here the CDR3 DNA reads TGTGCCAGCAGCCTCGGGGTGGCGCGCCACAATGAGCAGTTCTTC. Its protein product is CASSLGVARHNEQFF. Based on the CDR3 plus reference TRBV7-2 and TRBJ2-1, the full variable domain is GAGVSQSPSNKVTEKGKDVELRCDPISGHTALYWYRQSLGQGLEFLIYFQGNSAPDKSGLPSDRFSAERTGGSVSTLTIQRTQQEDSAVYLCASSLGVARHNEQFFGPGTRLTVL.

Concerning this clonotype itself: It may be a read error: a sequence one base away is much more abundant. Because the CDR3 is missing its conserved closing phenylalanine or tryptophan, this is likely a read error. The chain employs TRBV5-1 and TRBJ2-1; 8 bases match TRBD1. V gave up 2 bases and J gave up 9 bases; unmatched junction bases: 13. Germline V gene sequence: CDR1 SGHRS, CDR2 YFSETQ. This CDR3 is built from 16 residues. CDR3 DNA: TGCGCCAGCAGCTTTCTGGGGGACAGGTCCCTCTTTGAGCAGTTCCTC. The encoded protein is CASSFLGDRSLFEQFL.

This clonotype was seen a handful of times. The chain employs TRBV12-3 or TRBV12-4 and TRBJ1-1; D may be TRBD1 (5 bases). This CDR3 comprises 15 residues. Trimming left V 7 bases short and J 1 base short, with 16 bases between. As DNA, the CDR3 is TGTGCCAGCAAGAGGATTGCGGGGCGGAACACTGAAGCTTTCTTT. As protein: CASKRIAGRNTEAFF.

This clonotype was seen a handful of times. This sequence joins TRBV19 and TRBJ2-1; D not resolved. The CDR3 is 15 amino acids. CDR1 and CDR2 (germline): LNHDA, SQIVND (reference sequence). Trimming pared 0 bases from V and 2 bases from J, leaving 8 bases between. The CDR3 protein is CASSIDGTPYNEQFF. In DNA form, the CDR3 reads TGTGCCAGTAGTATAGATGGAACCCCCTACAATGAGCAGTTCTTC.

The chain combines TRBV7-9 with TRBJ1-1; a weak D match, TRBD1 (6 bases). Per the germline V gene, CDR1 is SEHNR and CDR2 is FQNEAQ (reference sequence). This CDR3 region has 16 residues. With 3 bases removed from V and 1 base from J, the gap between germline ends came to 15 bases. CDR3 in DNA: TGTGCCAGCAGCTTCGGGGGGCGTACTGGGAACACTGAAGCTTTCTTT. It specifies CASSFGGRTGNTEAFF.

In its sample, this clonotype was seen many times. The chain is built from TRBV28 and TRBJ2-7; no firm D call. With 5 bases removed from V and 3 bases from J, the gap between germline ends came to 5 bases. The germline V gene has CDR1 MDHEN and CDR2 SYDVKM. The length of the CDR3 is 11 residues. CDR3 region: CASSVSYEQYF. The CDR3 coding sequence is TGTGCCAGCAGTGTAAGCTACGAGCAGTACTTC. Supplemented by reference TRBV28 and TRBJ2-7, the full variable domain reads DVKVTQSSRYLVKRTGEKVFLECVQDMDHENMFWYRQDPGLGLRLIYFSYDVKMKEKGDIPEGYSVSREKKERFSLILESASTNQTSMYLCASSVSYEQYFGPGTRLTVT.

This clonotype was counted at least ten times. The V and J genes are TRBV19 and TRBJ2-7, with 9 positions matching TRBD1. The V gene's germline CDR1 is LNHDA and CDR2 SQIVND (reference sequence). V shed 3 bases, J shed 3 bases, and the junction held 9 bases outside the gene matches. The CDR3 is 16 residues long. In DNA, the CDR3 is TGTGCCAGTAGTATCAACCTAGACAGGGGGTACTACGAGCAGTACTTC. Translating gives CASSINLDRGYYEQYF.

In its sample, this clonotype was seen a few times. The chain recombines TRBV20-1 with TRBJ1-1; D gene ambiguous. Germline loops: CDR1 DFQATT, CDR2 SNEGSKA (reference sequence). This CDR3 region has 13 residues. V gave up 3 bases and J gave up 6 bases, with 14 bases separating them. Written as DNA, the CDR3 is TGCAGTGCTAGCGGTCTGGTAAACGCTGAAGCTTTCTTT. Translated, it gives CSASGLVNAEAFF.

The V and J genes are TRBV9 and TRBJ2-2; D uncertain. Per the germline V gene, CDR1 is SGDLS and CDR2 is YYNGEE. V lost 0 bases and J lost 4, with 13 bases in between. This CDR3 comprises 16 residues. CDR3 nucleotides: TGTGCCAGCAGCGTAGTGATGCGGCCTGGCACCGGGGAGCTGTTTTTT. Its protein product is CASSVVMRPGTGELFF.

CDR3 in amino acids: CASSFAGQGNTEAFF. CDR3 DNA: TGCGCCAGCAGCTTTGCAGGACAGGGGAACACTGAAGCTTTCTTT. The chain has TRBV5-1 and TRBJ1-1; 8 bases line up with TRBD1. Losses at the gene ends were 2 bases for V and 1 base for J; bases not matched to a gene: 4. There are 15 residues in the CDR3. CDR1 is SGHRS, CDR2 YFSETQ, per germline.

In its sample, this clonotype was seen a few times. The CDR3 spells CATSRDLGQQETQYF. Written as DNA, the CDR3 is TGTGCCACCAGCAGAGATCTGGGACAGCAAGAGACCCAGTACTTC. The chain carries TRBV15 and TRBJ2-5; 7 bases align to TRBD1. This CDR3 has 15 residues. Per the germline V gene, CDR1 is LNHNV and CDR2 is YYDKDF (reference sequence). V lost 0 bases, J lost 2 bases, and 3 bases stayed unmatched.

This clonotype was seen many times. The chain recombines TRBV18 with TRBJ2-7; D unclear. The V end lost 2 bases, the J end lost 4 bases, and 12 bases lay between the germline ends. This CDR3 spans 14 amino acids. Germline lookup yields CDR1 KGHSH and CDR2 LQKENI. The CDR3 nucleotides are TGTGCCAGCTCACCATATAACAGATTGTACGAGCAGTACTTC. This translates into CASSPYNRLYEQYF.

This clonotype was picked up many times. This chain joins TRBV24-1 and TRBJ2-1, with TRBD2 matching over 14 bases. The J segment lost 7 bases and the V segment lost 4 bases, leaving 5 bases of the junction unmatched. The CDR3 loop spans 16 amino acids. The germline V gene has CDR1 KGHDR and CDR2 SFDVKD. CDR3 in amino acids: CATSEATSGRENEQFF. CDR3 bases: TGTGCCACCAGTGAGGCGACTAGCGGGAGGGAAAATGAGCAGTTCTTC.

DNA of the CDR3: TGTGCCAGCCCGACAGGAGAGACCCAGTACTTC. Amino acids: CASPTGETQYF. J is TRBJ2-5 and V is TRBV2; possible D gene TRBD1, 6 bases. The CDR3 extends over 11 amino acids. V was shortened by 8 bases and J by 4 bases, with 8 bases between the two germline ends. The V gene's germline CDR1 is SNHLY and CDR2 FYNNEI.

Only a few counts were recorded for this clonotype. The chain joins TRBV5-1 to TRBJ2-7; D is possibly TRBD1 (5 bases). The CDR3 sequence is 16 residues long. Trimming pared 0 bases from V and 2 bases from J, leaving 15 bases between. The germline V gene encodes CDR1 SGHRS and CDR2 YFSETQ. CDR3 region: CASSLGPWTLTYEQYF. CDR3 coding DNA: TGCGCCAGCAGCTTGGGCCCTTGGACATTAACCTACGAGCAGTACTTC. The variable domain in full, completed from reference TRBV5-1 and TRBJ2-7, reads KAGVTQTPRYLIKTRGQQVTLSCSPISGHRSVSWYQQTPGQGLQFLFEYFSETQRNKGNFPGRFSGRQFSNSRSEMNVSTLELGDSALYLCASSLGPWTLTYEQYFGPGTRLTVT.

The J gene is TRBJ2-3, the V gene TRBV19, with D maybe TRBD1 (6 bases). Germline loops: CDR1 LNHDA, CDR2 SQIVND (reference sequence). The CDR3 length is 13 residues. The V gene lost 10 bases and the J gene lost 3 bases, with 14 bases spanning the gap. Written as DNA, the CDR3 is TGTGCCACCGCCCCGGACAGAACAGATACGCAGTATTTT. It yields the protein CATAPDRTDTQYF.